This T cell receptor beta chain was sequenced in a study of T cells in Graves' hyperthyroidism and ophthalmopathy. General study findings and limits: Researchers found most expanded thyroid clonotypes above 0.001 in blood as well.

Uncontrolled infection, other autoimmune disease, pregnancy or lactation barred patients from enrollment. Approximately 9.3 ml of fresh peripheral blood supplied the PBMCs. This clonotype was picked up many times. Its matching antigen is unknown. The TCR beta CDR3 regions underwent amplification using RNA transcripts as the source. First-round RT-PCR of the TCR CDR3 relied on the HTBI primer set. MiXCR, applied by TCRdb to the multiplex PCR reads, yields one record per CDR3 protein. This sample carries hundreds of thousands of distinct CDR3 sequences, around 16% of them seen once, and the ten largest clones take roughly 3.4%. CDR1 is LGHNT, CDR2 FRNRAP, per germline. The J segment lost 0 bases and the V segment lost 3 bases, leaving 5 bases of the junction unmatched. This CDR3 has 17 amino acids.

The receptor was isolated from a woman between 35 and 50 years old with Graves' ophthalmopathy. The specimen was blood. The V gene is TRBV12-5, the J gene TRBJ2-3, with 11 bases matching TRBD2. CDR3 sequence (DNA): TGTGCTAGTGGTTTCTCAGGGACTAGCGGTAGCACAGATACGCAGTATTTT. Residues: CASGFSGTSGSTDTQYF.